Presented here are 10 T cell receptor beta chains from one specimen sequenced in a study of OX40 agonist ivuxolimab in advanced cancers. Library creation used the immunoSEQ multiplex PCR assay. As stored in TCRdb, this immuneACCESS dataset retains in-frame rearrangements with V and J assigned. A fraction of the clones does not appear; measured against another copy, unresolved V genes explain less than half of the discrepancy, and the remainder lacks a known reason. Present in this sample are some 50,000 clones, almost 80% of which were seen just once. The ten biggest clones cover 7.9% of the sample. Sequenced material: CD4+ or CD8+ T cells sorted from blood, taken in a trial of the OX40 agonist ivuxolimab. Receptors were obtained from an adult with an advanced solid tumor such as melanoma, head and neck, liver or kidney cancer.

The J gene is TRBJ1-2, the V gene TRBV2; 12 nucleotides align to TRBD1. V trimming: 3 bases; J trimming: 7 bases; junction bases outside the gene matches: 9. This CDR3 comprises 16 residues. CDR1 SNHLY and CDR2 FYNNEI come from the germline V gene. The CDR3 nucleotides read TGTGCCAGCAGTGACCGGGACAGGGGGCAGACTTCTGGCTACACCTTC. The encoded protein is CASSDRDRGQTSGYTF. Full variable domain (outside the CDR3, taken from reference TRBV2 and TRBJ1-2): EPEVTQTPSHQVTQMGQEVILRCVPISNHLYFYWYRQILGQKVEFLVSFYNNEISEKSEIFDDQFSVERPDGSNFTLKIRSTKLEDSAMYFCASSDRDRGQTSGYTFGSGTRLTVV.

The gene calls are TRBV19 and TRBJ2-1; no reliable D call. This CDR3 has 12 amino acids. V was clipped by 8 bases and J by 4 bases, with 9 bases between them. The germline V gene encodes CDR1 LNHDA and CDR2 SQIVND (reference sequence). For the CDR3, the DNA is TGTGCCAGTGGGGATAATTACAATGAGCAGTTCTTC. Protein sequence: CASGDNYNEQFF.

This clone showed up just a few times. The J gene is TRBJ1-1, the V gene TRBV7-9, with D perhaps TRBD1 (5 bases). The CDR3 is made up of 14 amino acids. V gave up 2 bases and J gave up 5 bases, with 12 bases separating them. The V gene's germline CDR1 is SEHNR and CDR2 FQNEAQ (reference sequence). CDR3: CASSLQGRVTEAFF. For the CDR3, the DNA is TGTGCCAGCAGCTTACAGGGTAGGGTGACTGAAGCTTTCTTT. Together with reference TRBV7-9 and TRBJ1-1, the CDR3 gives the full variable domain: DTGVSQNPRHKITKRGQNVTFRCDPISEHNRLYWYRQTLGQGPEFLTYFQNEAQLEKSRLLSDRFSAERPKGSFSTLEIQRTEQGDSAMYLCASSLQGRVTEAFFGQGTRLTVV.

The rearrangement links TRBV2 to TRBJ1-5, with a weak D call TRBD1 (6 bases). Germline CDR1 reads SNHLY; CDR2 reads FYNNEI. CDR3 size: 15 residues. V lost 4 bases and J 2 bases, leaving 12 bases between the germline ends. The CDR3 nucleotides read TGTGCCAGCAGTGGGGGCAGGGGAGGCAATCAGCCCCAGCATTTT. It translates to CASSGGRGGNQPQHF.

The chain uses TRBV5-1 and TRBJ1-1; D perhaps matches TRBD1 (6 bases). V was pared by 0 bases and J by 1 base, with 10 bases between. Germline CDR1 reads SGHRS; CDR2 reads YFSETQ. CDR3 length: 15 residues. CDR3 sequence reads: CASSLAGQRNTEAFF. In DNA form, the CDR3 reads TGCGCCAGCAGCTTGGCCGGACAGAGGAACACTGAAGCTTTCTTT. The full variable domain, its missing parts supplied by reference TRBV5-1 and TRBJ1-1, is KAGVTQTPRYLIKTRGQQVTLSCSPISGHRSVSWYQQTPGQGLQFLFEYFSETQRNKGNFPGRFSGRQFSNSRSEMNVSTLELGDSALYLCASSLAGQRNTEAFFGQGTRLTVV.

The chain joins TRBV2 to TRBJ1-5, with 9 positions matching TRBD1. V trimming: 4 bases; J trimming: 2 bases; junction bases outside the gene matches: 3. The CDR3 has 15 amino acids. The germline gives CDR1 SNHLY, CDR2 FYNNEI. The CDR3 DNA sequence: TGTGCCAGCAGTGTGGACAGGGGAGGCAATCAGCCCCAGCATTTT. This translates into CASSVDRGGNQPQHF. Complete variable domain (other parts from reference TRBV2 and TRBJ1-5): EPEVTQTPSHQVTQMGQEVILRCVPISNHLYFYWYRQILGQKVEFLVSFYNNEISEKSEIFDDQFSVERPDGSNFTLKIRSTKLEDSAMYFCASSVDRGGNQPQHFGDGTRLSIL.

CDR3 region: CASSMTGRGNTEAFF. Here the CDR3 DNA reads TGTGCCAGCAGCATGACAGGGAGGGGGAACACTGAAGCTTTCTTT. The chain employs TRBV5-4 and TRBJ1-1, with 7 bases aligning to TRBD1. The V and J ends lost 4 bases and 1 base, in that order; junction bases with no gene match: 7. The CDR3 is 15 residues long. CDR1 and CDR2 from the germline V gene are SGHNT and YYREEE (reference sequence).

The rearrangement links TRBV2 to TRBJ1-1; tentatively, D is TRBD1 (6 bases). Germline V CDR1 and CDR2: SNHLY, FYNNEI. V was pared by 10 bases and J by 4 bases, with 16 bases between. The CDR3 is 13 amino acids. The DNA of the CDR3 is TGTGCCACCACGACAGGAGGACGCACTGAAGCTTTCTTT. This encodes CATTTGGRTEAFF.

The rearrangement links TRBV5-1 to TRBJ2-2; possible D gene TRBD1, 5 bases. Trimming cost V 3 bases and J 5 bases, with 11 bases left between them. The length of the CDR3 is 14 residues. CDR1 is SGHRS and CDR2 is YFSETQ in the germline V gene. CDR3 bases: TGCGCCAGCAGCTCAGGGTTTCGGACCGGGGAGCTGTTTTTT. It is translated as CASSSGFRTGELFF.

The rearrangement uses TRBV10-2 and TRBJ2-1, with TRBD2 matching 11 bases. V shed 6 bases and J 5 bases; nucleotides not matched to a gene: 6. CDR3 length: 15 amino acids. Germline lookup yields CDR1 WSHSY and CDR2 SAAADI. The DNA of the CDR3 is TGCGCCAGCAGCCCACTAGCGGGAGTGGACAATGAGCAGTTCTTC. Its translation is CASSPLAGVDNEQFF.